This T cell receptor beta chain was retrieved from a study of cytomegalovirus exposure and HLA in healthy donors. Overall study results and limits: CMV antigen specificity of a few CMV-associated chains was confirmed in vitro.

The PCR contained 60 Vbeta and 13 Jbeta primers. Under the authors' procedure: Later reanalysis found 75 million to 95 million unique TCR beta chains, around 11 million of them shared. Clones were sequenced by immunoSEQ multiplex PCR, and TCRdb holds only the in-frame ones, with some missing. V and J calls and clone size are copied from that table; D and trimming were computed from the DNA. Here the sample spans under 80,000 clones, about two thirds being singletons. With 4 bases removed from V and 3 bases from J, the gap between germline ends came to 8 bases. The CDR3 extends over 13 amino acids. CDR1 is SGHNT, CDR2 YYREEE, per germline (reference sequence). With regard to this clone: Its antigen is as yet unknown.

The V call is TRBV5-4, the J call TRBJ1-3; unclear D gene. The receptor's source is a woman in her thirties in good health and CMV-seronegative. Sequencing was carried out using PBMCs. CDR3 protein: CASSTDFGNTIYF. Here the CDR3 DNA reads TGTGCCAGCAGCACCGACTTTGGAAACACCATATATTTT. The whole variable domain, remainder taken from reference TRBV5-4 and TRBJ1-3, is ETGVTQSPTHLIKTRGQQVTLRCSSQSGHNTVSWYQQALGQGPQFIFQYYREEENGRGNFPPRFSGLQFPNYSSELNVNALELDDSALYLCASSTDFGNTIYFGEGSWLTVV.